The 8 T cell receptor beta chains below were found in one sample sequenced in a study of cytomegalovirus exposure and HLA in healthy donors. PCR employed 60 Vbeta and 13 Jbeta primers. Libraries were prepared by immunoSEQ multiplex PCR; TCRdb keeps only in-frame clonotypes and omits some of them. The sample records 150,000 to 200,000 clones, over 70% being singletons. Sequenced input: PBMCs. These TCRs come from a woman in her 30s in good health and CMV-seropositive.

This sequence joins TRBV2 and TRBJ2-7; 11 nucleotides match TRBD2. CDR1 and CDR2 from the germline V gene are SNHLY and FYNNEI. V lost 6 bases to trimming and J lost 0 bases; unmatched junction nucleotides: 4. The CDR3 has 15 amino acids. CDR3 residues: CASSATSGSSYEQYF. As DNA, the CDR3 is TGTGCCAGCAGCGCCACTAGCGGGAGCTCCTACGAGCAGTACTTC.

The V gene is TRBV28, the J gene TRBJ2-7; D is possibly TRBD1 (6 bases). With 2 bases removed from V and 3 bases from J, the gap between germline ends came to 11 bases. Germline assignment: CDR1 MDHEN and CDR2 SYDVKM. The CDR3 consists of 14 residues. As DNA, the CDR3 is TGTGCCAGCAGTTTAGGGACACCTATCTACGAGCAGTACTTC. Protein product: CASSLGTPIYEQYF.

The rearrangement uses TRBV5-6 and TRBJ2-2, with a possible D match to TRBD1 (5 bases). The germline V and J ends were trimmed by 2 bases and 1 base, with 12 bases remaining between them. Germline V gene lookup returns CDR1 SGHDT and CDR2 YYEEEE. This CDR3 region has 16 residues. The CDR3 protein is CASSFVVGQNTGELFF. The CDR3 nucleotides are TGTGCCAGCAGCTTCGTTGTCGGACAGAACACCGGGGAGCTGTTTTTT.

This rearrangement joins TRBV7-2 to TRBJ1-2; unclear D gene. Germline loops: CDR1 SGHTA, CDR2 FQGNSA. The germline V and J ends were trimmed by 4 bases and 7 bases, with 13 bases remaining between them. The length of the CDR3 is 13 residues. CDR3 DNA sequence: TGTGCCAGCAGCTCCTCGAGGTACGGTGGCTACACCTTC. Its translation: CASSSSRYGGYTF.

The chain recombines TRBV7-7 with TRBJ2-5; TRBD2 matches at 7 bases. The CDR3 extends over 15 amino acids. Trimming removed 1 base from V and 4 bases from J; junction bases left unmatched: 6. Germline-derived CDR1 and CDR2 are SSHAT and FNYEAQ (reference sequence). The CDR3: CASSLGRGLGETQYF. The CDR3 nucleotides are TGTGCCAGCAGCTTAGGGCGGGGGTTAGGAGAGACCCAGTACTTC.

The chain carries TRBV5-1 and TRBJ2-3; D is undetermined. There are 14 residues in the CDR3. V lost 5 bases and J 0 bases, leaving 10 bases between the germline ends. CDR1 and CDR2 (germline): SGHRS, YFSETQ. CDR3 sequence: CASRLQSSTDTQYF. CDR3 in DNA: TGCGCCAGCAGGCTACAGAGTAGCACAGATACGCAGTATTTT.

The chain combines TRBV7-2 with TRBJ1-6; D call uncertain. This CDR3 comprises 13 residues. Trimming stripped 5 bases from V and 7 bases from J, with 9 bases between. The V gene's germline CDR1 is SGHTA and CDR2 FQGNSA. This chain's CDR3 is CASSEALNSPLHF. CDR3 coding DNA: TGTGCCAGCAGCGAGGCCCTGAATTCACCCCTCCACTTT. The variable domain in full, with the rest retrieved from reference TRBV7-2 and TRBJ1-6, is GAGVSQSPSNKVTEKGKDVELRCDPISGHTALYWYRQSLGQGLEFLIYFQGNSAPDKSGLPSDRFSAERTGGSVSTLTIQRTQQEDSAVYLCASSEALNSPLHFGNGTRLTVT.

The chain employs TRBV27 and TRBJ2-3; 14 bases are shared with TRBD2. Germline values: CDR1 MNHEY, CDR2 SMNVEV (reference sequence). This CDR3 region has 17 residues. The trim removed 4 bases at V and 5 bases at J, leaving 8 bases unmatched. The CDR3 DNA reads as TGTGCCAGCAGTTCTGGGACTAGCGGGAGATTTGGAGATACGCAGTATTTT. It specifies CASSSGTSGRFGDTQYF.